This TCR beta chain was identified in a study of T cell responses to AZD1222 COVID-19 vaccine. The table came from immunoSEQ multiplex PCR; TCRdb's copy has only in-frame clones and leaves some out. The table includes 80,000 to 90,000 clones, 70% to 90% detected once. Trimming at V came to 6 bases and at J to 2 bases, leaving 9 bases not matched to a gene. From germline, CDR1 is LNHNV and CDR2 YYDKDF (reference sequence). This CDR3 comprises 16 residues. This receptor was obtained from an adult who received the AZD1222 COVID-19 vaccine. This specimen was peripheral blood, taken 28 days after the second AZD1222 dose. The chain couples TRBV15 to TRBJ1-5; 8 positions match TRBD1. This chain's CDR3 is CATSPTGAGGNQPQHF. The DNA of the CDR3 is TGTGCCACCAGTCCGACAGGGGCGGGGGGCAATCAGCCCCAGCATTTT. The entire variable domain, with the rest obtained from reference TRBV15 and TRBJ1-5, is as follows: DAMVIQNPRYQVTQFGKPVTLSCSQTLNHNVMYWYQQKSSQAPKLLFHYYDKDFNNEADTPDNFQSRRPNTSFCFLDIRSPGLGDTAMYLCATSPTGAGGNQPQHFGDGTRLSIL.